Shown below are 15 T cell receptor beta chains from a single sample sequenced in a study of blood T cell repertoires in COVID-19. Here immunoSEQ multiplex PCR was the method, and the copy in TCRdb shows in-frame clones only, minus some. The sample includes a few hundred thousand clones, 88% seen only once; the top ten take 1.5% to 2%. Input material: PBMCs or T cells enriched from blood (not recorded which). The receptors stem from a woman in her thirties or forties who had recovered from COVID-19.

The chain recombines TRBV29-1 with TRBJ2-5; D remains unclear. This CDR3 is 12 amino acids long. The germline V gene encodes CDR1 SQVTM and CDR2 ANQGSEA. Trimming shortened V by 3 bases and J by 4 bases, and 9 bases separated the two germline ends. CDR3: CSVDRGRETQYF. The DNA of the CDR3 is TGCAGCGTTGATCGCGGTAGAGAGACCCAGTACTTC.

This sequence joins TRBV12-5 and TRBJ2-3, with D possibly matching TRBD2 (6 bases). The V gene lost 1 base and the J gene lost 6 bases, with 38 bases spanning the gap. This CDR3 has 23 residues. CDR1 and CDR2 from the germline V gene are LGHNT and FRNRAP. The DNA of the CDR3 is TGTGCTAGTGGTTTGGCCTCTCAAATTCCGGGCACTACTATGCGGGGAGGCGCGGATACGCAGTATTTT. Residues: CASGLASQIPGTTMRGGADTQYF. The variable domain in full, with the rest retrieved from reference TRBV12-5 and TRBJ2-3, is DARVTQTPRHKVTEMGQEVTMRCQPILGHNTVFWYRQTMMQGLELLAYFRNRAPLDDSGMPKDRFSAEMPDATLATLKIQPSEPRDSAVYFCASGLASQIPGTTMRGGADTQYFGPGTRLTVL.

Comment on this clone: The same CDR3 can be traced to other DNA sequences in this sample. The rearrangement joins TRBV3-1 (or the pseudogene TRBV3-2) to TRBJ1-1; D possibly corresponds to TRBD1 (5 bases). Germline-derived CDR1 and CDR2 are LGHDT and YNNKEL (reference sequence). This CDR3 spans 14 amino acids. V was trimmed by 1 base and J by 3 bases, leaving 9 bases between them. The CDR3 DNA follows: TGTGCCAGCAGCCAAGGGGGCAGGGACACTGAAGCTTTCTTT. Translated, it gives CASSQGGRDTEAFF.

With regard to this clone: Additional DNA sequences in this sample encode the identical CDR3. For the CDR3, the DNA is TGTGCCAGCTCACCACCGCAGGGGCGAACCTATGGCTACACCTTC. Translated, it gives CASSPPQGRTYGYTF. This rearrangement joins TRBV18 to TRBJ1-2, with a tentative D call TRBD1 (6 bases). Germline V gene sequence: CDR1 KGHSH, CDR2 LQKENI. The V end was cut by 0 bases, the J end by 4 bases, with 12 bases between. The length of the CDR3 is 15 residues.

The gene calls are TRBV27 and TRBJ2-7; D gene unclear. V dropped 6 bases and J dropped 2 bases, with 17 bases sitting between them. CDR3 length: 15 amino acids. Per the germline V gene, CDR1 is MNHEY and CDR2 is SMNVEV (reference sequence). This chain's CDR3 is CASRPNRDLTYEQYF. The DNA for the CDR3 is TGTGCCAGCAGACCCAACAGAGATTTAACCTACGAGCAGTACTTC.

V usage is TRBV19 and J usage is TRBJ1-1; tentatively, D is TRBD1 (6 bases). CDR1 is LNHDA, CDR2 SQIVND, per germline (reference sequence). The CDR3 consists of 12 residues. V lost 5 bases to trimming and J lost 7 bases, with 11 bases between them. The CDR3 region has the DNA TGTGCCAGTAGTCCGCGCAGGGGTGAAGCTTTCTTT. Protein sequence: CASSPRRGEAFF.

This clone was seen once. The gene calls are TRBV19 and TRBJ1-1; D is perhaps TRBD1 (5 bases). The germline V gene has CDR1 LNHDA and CDR2 SQIVND (reference sequence). Trimming took 6 bases from V and 6 from J, leaving 11 bases between them. The length of the CDR3 is 12 residues. CDR3 protein: CASRKGIAEAFF. CDR3 sequence (DNA): TGTGCCAGTAGGAAGGGGATCGCTGAAGCTTTCTTT.

The rearrangement links TRBV6-5 to TRBJ1-5, with 7 nucleotides matching TRBD1. V dropped 6 bases and J dropped 7; count of bases not matched to a gene: 9. Germline CDR1 is MNHEY and CDR2 is SVGAGI. This CDR3 has 14 amino acids. DNA of the CDR3: TGTGCCAGCAGGTCTACAGGGGTCGGCCAGCCCCAGCATTTT. This gives the protein CASRSTGVGQPQHF.

This clone was observed once. V gene TRBV3-1 (or the pseudogene TRBV3-2) combines with J gene TRBJ2-5; tentative D call: TRBD1 (5 bases). The CDR3 runs to 14 residues. Germline V lookup: CDR1 LGHDT, CDR2 YNNKEL (reference sequence). Trimming left V 0 bases short and J 5 bases short, with 10 bases between. This CDR3 is CASSQDRARETQYF. CDR3 sequence (DNA): TGTGCCAGCAGCCAAGACAGGGCCCGGGAGACCCAGTACTTC.

This clone was observed a few times. The chain has TRBV7-2 and TRBJ2-1; D is unresolved. This CDR3 region has 15 residues. Looked up from germline, CDR1 is SGHTA and CDR2 is FQGNSA. Trimming stripped 1 base from V and 5 bases from J, with 12 bases between. The CDR3 DNA sequence: TGTGCCAGCAGCTTAGATAACGGTGGAGACAATGAGCAGTTCTTC. Its protein is CASSLDNGGDNEQFF.

CDR3: CASSMGASGWNTGELFF. DNA for the CDR3: TGTGCCAGTAGTATGGGGGCTAGCGGCTGGAACACCGGGGAGCTGTTTTTT. The rearrangement joins TRBV19 to TRBJ2-2, with D possibly being TRBD2 (7 bases). Trimming removed 3 bases from V and 1 base from J, with 15 bases in between. The CDR3 is 17 residues long. Germline values: CDR1 LNHDA, CDR2 SQIVND (reference sequence).

CDR3 coding DNA: TGTGCCAGCAGTCCCCGGAGGAATACGCAGTATTTT. Translated, it gives CASSPRRNTQYF. This rearrangement joins TRBV6-2 or TRBV6-3 to TRBJ2-3; perhaps TRBD2 as D (5 bases). Germline V CDR1 and CDR2: MNHEY, SVGEGT. The V gene lost 5 bases and the J gene lost 7 bases, with 10 bases spanning the gap. This CDR3 region has 12 residues.

About this clone itself: Other DNA variants within this sample encode the same CDR3. The CDR3 is CASSLGVAGGETQYF. The DNA of the CDR3 is TGTGCCAGCAGCTTAGGTGTAGCGGGAGGGGAGACCCAGTACTTC. The chain employs TRBV7-2 and TRBJ2-5, with 11 nucleotides matching TRBD2. The CDR3 is made up of 15 amino acids. Trimming removed 1 base from V and 5 bases from J; junction bases left unmatched: 3. CDR1 and CDR2 (germline): SGHTA, FQGNSA.

The rearrangement links TRBV7-2 to TRBJ2-2; possibly TRBD2 for D (5 bases). Trimming removed 4 bases from V and 12 bases from J, with 15 bases in between. The CDR3 consists of 13 residues. CDR1 SGHTA and CDR2 FQGNSA come from the germline V gene. This chain's CDR3 is CASSSMMTGKLFF. The DNA of the CDR3 is TGTGCCAGCAGCTCCATGATGACGGGGAAGCTGTTTTTT.

This clone was found once. The rearrangement uses TRBV9 and TRBJ2-6, with D possibly TRBD1 on 6 matching bases. From germline, CDR1 is SGDLS and CDR2 YYNGEE. The CDR3 runs 17 residues. V was cut by 4 bases and J by 3 bases, with 17 bases left in between. CDR3 nucleotides: TGTGCCAGCAGCCCCCAGACAGGTTCGAGTGGGGCCAACGTCCTGACTTTC. Translating it yields CASSPQTGSSGANVLTF.